The 13 T cell receptor beta chains given below trace back to one sample, sequenced in a study of cytomegalovirus exposure and HLA in healthy donors. Clones were sequenced by immunoSEQ multiplex PCR, and TCRdb holds only the in-frame ones, with some missing. The table lists approximately 59,000 clones, more than 85% of them singletons. Specimen: PBMCs. These receptors were collected from a man aged 18 to 35 in good health and CMV-seropositive.

The chain employs TRBV7-9 and TRBJ2-1; 13 bases line up with TRBD2. The CDR3 consists of 14 residues. Germline V CDR1 and CDR2: SEHNR, FQNEAQ (reference sequence). Unmatched junction bases numbered 3, after V lost 6 bases and J lost 7 bases. Here the CDR3 reads CASRWTSGSNEQFF. In nucleotides, the CDR3 is TGTGCCAGCAGATGGACTAGCGGGAGTAATGAGCAGTTCTTC.

V usage is TRBV27 and J usage is TRBJ2-7, with 7 bases that match TRBD2. The CDR3 spans 15 residues. With 3 bases clipped from V and 3 bases from J, the junction kept 8 bases outside the gene matches. Looked up from germline, CDR1 is MNHEY and CDR2 is SMNVEV (reference sequence). DNA of the CDR3: TGTGCCAGCAGTTTTAAGGCTAGCGGTGGCTACGAGCAGTACTTC. Translated: CASSFKASGGYEQYF.

The rearrangement uses TRBV9 and TRBJ2-5; 11 bases match TRBD2. Germline V gene sequence: CDR1 SGDLS, CDR2 YYNGEE. The V and J ends lost 1 base and 5 bases, in that order; junction bases with no gene match: 4. The CDR3 extends over 15 amino acids. In DNA form, the CDR3 reads TGTGCCAGCAGCGTAATGGCTAGCGGGAGGGAGACCCAGTACTTC. Translated, it gives CASSVMASGRETQYF.

The V call is TRBV25-1, the J call TRBJ1-3; 7 bases agree with TRBD1. Germline CDR1 MGHDK, CDR2 SYGVNS. The CDR3 loop spans 14 amino acids. With 5 bases clipped from V and 1 base from J, the junction kept 2 bases outside the gene matches. CDR3 sequence (DNA): TGTGCCAGCAGTACAGGGGTGTCTGGAAACACCATATATTTT. Protein: CASSTGVSGNTIYF.

This clone appeared a single time. The V and J genes are TRBV12-5 and TRBJ1-1; 9 bases match TRBD1. Germline lookup yields CDR1 LGHNT and CDR2 FRNRAP. The CDR3 is 16 amino acids. J was trimmed by 5 bases and V by 6 bases; bases with no gene match: 13. The CDR3 DNA follows: TGTGCTAGTGGCCACGAACAGGGGGCGAGGAGAACTGAAGCTTTCTTT. This gives the protein CASGHEQGARRTEAFF.

The chain carries TRBV10-3 and TRBJ1-1, with D possibly matching TRBD1 (6 bases). Trimming stripped 5 bases from V and 1 base from J, with 8 bases between. Germline CDR1 ENHRY, CDR2 SYGVKD. The CDR3 totals 13 residues. The CDR3 bases are TGTGCCATCAGTACAGGGACGAACACTGAAGCTTTCTTT. Encoded protein: CAISTGTNTEAFF.

V gene TRBV2 combines with J gene TRBJ2-7, with 11 bases lining up with TRBD1. V shed 7 bases and J 3 bases; nucleotides not matched to a gene: 5. The CDR3 covers 14 residues. Per germline, CDR1 SNHLY and CDR2 FYNNEI. DNA for the CDR3: TGTGCCAGCAAACCCGGGACAGGGGGCTACGAGCAGTACTTC. This translates into CASKPGTGGYEQYF.

This clone showed up just a few times. This chain connects TRBV9 to TRBJ2-2; D gene unclear. Trimming cost V 0 bases and J 4 bases, with 13 bases left between them. The CDR3 extends over 16 amino acids. Per the germline V gene, CDR1 is SGDLS and CDR2 is YYNGEE. The CDR3 is CASSVGPDPGTGELFF. The DNA for the CDR3 is TGTGCCAGCAGCGTAGGCCCCGATCCGGGCACCGGGGAGCTGTTTTTT.

This clone was recorded only once. This rearrangement joins TRBV6-5 to TRBJ1-2, with a weak D call TRBD1 (6 bases). The CDR3 extends over 15 amino acids. Germline V gives CDR1 MNHEY, CDR2 SVGAGI. Trimming removed 7 bases from V and 6 bases from J, with 21 bases in between. The CDR3 sequence: CASMPGQNPGHGYTF. CDR3 sequence (DNA): TGTGCCAGCATGCCGGGACAAAACCCGGGGCATGGCTACACCTTC.

The gene calls are TRBV28 and TRBJ2-2; 7 bases are a match to TRBD1. This CDR3 contains 17 residues. Germline CDR1 and CDR2: MDHEN and SYDVKM. The V and J ends lost 1 base and 6 bases, in that order; junction bases with no gene match: 11. CDR3 bases: TGTGCCAGCAGTTTATCGCTAGGGGGCAGCGAATCCGGGGAGCTGTTTTTT. Amino acids: CASSLSLGGSESGELFF.

This clone appeared a few times. V and J are TRBV10-2 and TRBJ2-2, with TRBD1 matching 9 bases. Unmatched junction bases numbered 3, after V lost 9 bases and J lost 4 bases. Germline CDR1 reads WSHSY; CDR2 reads SAAADI. The CDR3 covers 13 residues. The CDR3: CASGTGPTGELFF. CDR3 nucleotides: TGCGCCAGTGGGACAGGGCCCACCGGGGAGCTGTTTTTT.

This clone is deemed medium-sized (0.01 to 0.1%). This chain links TRBV6-1 with TRBJ2-3; no clear D. CDR1 and CDR2 (germline): MNHNS, SASEGT. V lost 3 bases and J lost 4, with 11 bases in between. CDR3 length: 14 residues. The CDR3 is CASSDGDGADTQYF. The CDR3 nucleotides read TGTGCCAGCAGTGACGGCGATGGAGCAGATACGCAGTATTTT.

CDR3: CASSFGLAGVVTDTQYF. CDR3 bases: TGTGCCAGCAGTTTTGGGCTAGCGGGAGTGGTCACAGATACGCAGTATTTT. The chain is built from TRBV28 and TRBJ2-3, with 10 bases lining up with TRBD2. In germline, CDR1 is MDHEN, CDR2 SYDVKM. The V segment lost 3 bases and the J segment 2 bases; nucleotides outside the gene matches: 8. The CDR3 spans 17 residues.